This entry lists 13 T cell receptor beta chains sequenced from one sample in a study of response to subunit inactivated influenza vaccine. From the RT-PCR reads, TCRdb called clonotypes with MiXCR, one entry per CDR3 protein. The sample comprises 650,000 to 850,000 distinct CDR3 sequences, approximately 15% of which are singletons, and 6% to 7% rests with the top ten. Specimen: PBMCs from blood, collected 14 to 15 days before vaccination. Source of these receptors: a man between 50 and 59 years old who received an inactivated influenza vaccine.

The table lists this clonotype with a few counts. The chain is built from TRBV4-3 and TRBJ1-2; 7 nucleotides match TRBD1. This CDR3 spans 13 amino acids. Per germline, CDR1 LGHNA and CDR2 YSLEER. Losses at the gene ends were 6 bases for V and 8 bases for J; bases not matched to a gene: 9. The CDR3 loop reads CASSFDRARGYTF. CDR3 bases: TGCGCCAGCAGTTTCGACAGGGCAAGAGGCTACACCTTC.

This clonotype was detected a few times. The rearrangement uses TRBV24-1 and TRBJ2-1, with 9 bases matching TRBD2. The germline V gene has CDR1 KGHDR and CDR2 SFDVKD. V shed 3 bases and J 3 bases; nucleotides not matched to a gene: 5. This CDR3 is 16 amino acids long. The CDR3 protein is CATSDATSGYYNEQFF. CDR3 DNA: TGTGCCACCAGTGATGCCACTAGCGGGTACTACAATGAGCAGTTCTTC.

The sample holds a few counts of this clonotype. The rearrangement joins TRBV7-2 to TRBJ2-3; D is unresolved. This CDR3 is built from 13 residues. CDR1 is SGHTA, CDR2 FQGNSA, per germline. Trimming removed 5 bases at V and 0 bases at J, with 6 bases between. CDR3 DNA: TGTGCCAGCAGCACCTATAGCACAGATACGCAGTATTTT. Encoded protein: CASSTYSTDTQYF.

This clonotype was found a few times. The chain has TRBV6-1 and TRBJ1-1, with 10 nucleotides matching TRBD1. With V trimmed by 6 bases and J by 5 bases, 6 bases remained unmatched. The CDR3 is made up of 14 amino acids. Germline CDR1 MNHNS, CDR2 SASEGT. The CDR3 bases are TGTGCCAGCAGAACGACAGGGGGCATAACTGAAGCTTTCTTT. It yields the protein CASRTTGGITEAFF.

The rearrangement uses TRBV25-1 and TRBJ2-3; no reliable D call. Deletions cut 1 base from V and 4 bases from J, with 9 bases between. The CDR3 runs 14 residues. Germline V gene lookup returns CDR1 MGHDK and CDR2 SYGVNS. The CDR3: CASSELKTADTQYF. CDR3 sequence (DNA): TGTGCCAGCAGTGAATTGAAAACCGCAGATACGCAGTATTTT.

The table lists this clonotype with a few counts. The V and J genes are TRBV11-3 and TRBJ2-2; D possibly uses TRBD1 or TRBD2 (6 bases each). The CDR3 runs to 16 residues. Trimming shortened V by 8 bases and J by 4 bases, and 20 bases separated the two germline ends. Germline CDR1 reads SGHNT; CDR2 reads YENEEA. Written as DNA, the CDR3 is TGTGCCAGCCAAAACAGGAGGGGGAGCTTCACCGGGGAGCTGTTTTTT. Encoded protein: CASQNRRGSFTGELFF. Full variable domain (rest looked up from reference TRBV11-3 and TRBJ2-2): EAGVVQSPRYKIIEKKQPVAFWCNPISGHNTLYWYLQNLGQGPELLIRYENEEAVDDSQLPKDRFSAERLKGVDSTLKIQPAELGDSAVYLCASQNRRGSFTGELFFGEGSRLTVL.

This clonotype was seen a few times. The rearrangement uses TRBV2 and TRBJ2-6, with unresolved D. Trimming shortened V by 7 bases and J by 1 base, and 8 bases separated the two germline ends. Germline V CDR1 and CDR2: SNHLY, FYNNEI. This CDR3 comprises 14 residues. The CDR3 nucleotides are TGTGCCAGCACCGCAAGATCTGGGGCCAACGTCCTGACTTTC. Translating gives CASTARSGANVLTF.

The sample holds a few counts of this clonotype. The V and J genes are TRBV6-5 and TRBJ2-7, with TRBD2 matching 11 bases. With 10 bases clipped from V and 9 bases from J, the junction kept 8 bases outside the gene matches. The length of the CDR3 is 12 residues. Germline V CDR1 and CDR2: MNHEY, SVGAGI. CDR3 protein: CATSGTSGGQYF. The CDR3 DNA reads TGTGCCACCTCCGGGACTAGCGGTGGGCAGTACTTC.

This clonotype was counted ten times or more. The chain links TRBV7-2 to TRBJ2-3, with D perhaps matching TRBD1 (5 bases). From germline, CDR1 is SGHTA and CDR2 FQGNSA. The germline V and J ends were trimmed by 4 bases and 2 bases, with 10 bases remaining between them. CDR3 length: 14 residues. The CDR3 sequence: CASSYRLPTDTQYF. The CDR3 nucleotides read TGTGCCAGCAGCTACAGGCTTCCCACAGATACGCAGTATTTT.

This clonotype is labeled as medium-sized. This chain uses TRBV4-3 with TRBJ2-1, with 7 positions matching TRBD1. V gave up 0 bases and J gave up 8 bases; unmatched junction bases: 10. Germline CDR1 LGHNA, CDR2 YSLEER. This CDR3 spans 16 amino acids. The CDR3 nucleotides read TGCGCCAGCAGCCAAGAAGGGGATAGGACAGGTGATGAGCAGTTCTTC. Protein sequence: CASSQEGDRTGDEQFF.

This clonotype has only a few counts. This sequence joins TRBV30 and TRBJ2-4; D not certain. The CDR3 has 15 residues. Trimming cost V 3 bases and J 0 bases, with 12 bases left between them. Germline assignment: CDR1 GTSNPN and CDR2 SVGIG (reference sequence). The CDR3 sequence is CAWRGNRLAKNIQYF. The CDR3 DNA sequence: TGTGCCTGGAGGGGCAACCGACTAGCCAAAAACATTCAGTACTTC.

This clonotype has just a few counts. The J gene is TRBJ2-2, the V gene TRBV29-1; the D is unclear. Germline CDR1 SQVTM, CDR2 ANQGSEA. The V and J ends lost 5 bases and 3 bases respectively, with 10 bases between them. This CDR3 contains 13 residues. The CDR3 region is CSVTFGYTGELFF. The CDR3 bases are TGCAGCGTTACATTCGGATACACCGGGGAGCTGTTTTTT.

CDR3 in DNA: TGTGCCAGCAGTGAAGCGCAAGGGCGGAGCGTCTACAATGAGCAGTTCTTC. It encodes CASSEAQGRSVYNEQFF. The chain is built from TRBV2 and TRBJ2-1, with D unresolved. CDR1 is SNHLY, CDR2 FYNNEI, per germline. V was cut by 0 bases and J by 3 bases, with 15 bases left in between. The CDR3 totals 17 residues.